A selection of T cell receptor beta chains follows, all from one sample in a study of blood T cell repertoires in COVID-19. Profiling relied on immunoSEQ multiplex PCR, and the TCRdb table lists in-frame clones only, not all of them. The sample holds 130,000 to 150,000 clones, over 75% seen once. The sequenced sample was peripheral blood. The receptors here all came from a man between 65 and 79 years old with acute or convalescent COVID-19. Each CDR3 is given with its conserved first and last residue. Fields, in order: D gene, J gene, V gene, clone size, CDR3 DNA, CDR3 protein. The D gene is left open where the match is weak. The listing skips clone size in some rows; elsewhere it reads once, few, many or a size class.

d_call: TRBD2
j_call: TRBJ2-3
v_call: TRBV7-9
clone_size: once
cdr3_nt: TGTGCCAGCAGCGCTCAGGCGGGGGGCTGGAGGACAGATACGCAGTATTTT
cdr3_aa: CASSAQAGGWRTDTQYF

d_call: .
j_call: TRBJ1-1
v_call: TRBV28
clone_size: .
cdr3_nt: TGTGCCAGCAGTTCTTGGACACGGGAAGCTTTCTTT
cdr3_aa: CASSSWTREAFF

d_call: TRBD2
j_call: TRBJ2-3
v_call: TRBV5-1
clone_size: .
cdr3_nt: TGCGCCAGCAGCCCAAGCGGGGGGGCCCGCACAGATACGCAGTATTTT
cdr3_aa: CASSPSGGARTDTQYF

d_call: .
j_call: TRBJ2-1
v_call: TRBV7-3
clone_size: once
cdr3_nt: TGTGCCAGCAGCCCCAACTGGGGCAAGCCATCCTACAATGAGCAGTTCTTC
cdr3_aa: CASSPNWGKPSYNEQFF

d_call: TRBD1
j_call: TRBJ1-5
v_call: TRBV19
clone_size: .
cdr3_nt: TGTGCCAGTAGTATAGTCAGGGACAGGGACAATCAGCCCCAGCATTTT
cdr3_aa: CASSIVRDRDNQPQHF

d_call: .
j_call: TRBJ2-1
v_call: TRBV5-1
clone_size: .
cdr3_nt: TGCGCCAGCAGCTTGGATGAGACTAGGCTGAACAATGAGCAGTTCTTC
cdr3_aa: CASSLDETRLNNEQFF

d_call: TRBD1
j_call: TRBJ1-2
v_call: TRBV5-1
clone_size: .
cdr3_nt: TGCGCCAGCAGCTCGACAGGGGACGGCTACACCTTC
cdr3_aa: CASSSTGDGYTF

d_call: .
j_call: TRBJ1-4
v_call: TRBV12-3/TRBV12-4
clone_size: .
cdr3_nt: TGTGCCAGCAGTTTCGACAGTCAACTGTTTTTT
cdr3_aa: CASSFDSQLFF

d_call: .
j_call: TRBJ2-1
v_call: TRBV7-2
clone_size: .
cdr3_nt: TGTGCCAGCAGCTTCAGGAGGGGACGGAATGAGCAGTTCTTC
cdr3_aa: CASSFRRGRNEQFF

d_call: .
j_call: TRBJ2-2
v_call: TRBV9
clone_size: .
cdr3_nt: TGTGCCAGCAGCGAGACAGGGAACACCGGGGAGCTGTTTTTT
cdr3_aa: CASSETGNTGELFF

d_call: TRBD1
j_call: TRBJ2-2
v_call: TRBV24-1
clone_size: .
cdr3_nt: TGTGCCACCAGTGAGGGGGACAGGGAATCCACCGGGGAGCTGTTTTTT
cdr3_aa: CATSEGDRESTGELFF

d_call: .
j_call: TRBJ1-1
v_call: TRBV28
clone_size: .
cdr3_nt: TGTGCCAGCAGTTTATCGAGGGATGGAGCTTTCTTT
cdr3_aa: CASSLSRDGAFF

d_call: TRBD1
j_call: TRBJ2-1
v_call: TRBV5-1
clone_size: .
cdr3_nt: TGCGCCAGCAGCCGTTCGGGACAGCAGATCTACAATGAGCAGTTCTTC
cdr3_aa: CASSRSGQQIYNEQFF

d_call: .
j_call: TRBJ1-2
v_call: TRBV28
clone_size: .
cdr3_nt: TGTGCCAGCAAGGGGTCCTCAGGAGTAGCTAACTATGGCTACACCTTC
cdr3_aa: CASKGSSGVANYGYTF

d_call: .
j_call: TRBJ1-1
v_call: TRBV2
clone_size: .
cdr3_nt: TGTGCCAGCAGCCCCCAGGGGATCATGAACACTGAAGCTTTCTTT
cdr3_aa: CASSPQGIMNTEAFF

d_call: .
j_call: TRBJ2-3
v_call: TRBV5-6
clone_size: .
cdr3_nt: TGTGCCAGCAGCTTGGCCGGCACAGATACGCAGTATTTT
cdr3_aa: CASSLAGTDTQYF

d_call: TRBD1
j_call: TRBJ1-2
v_call: TRBV19
clone_size: .
cdr3_nt: TGTGCCAGTAGCCCAGACAGGGTGGGTGGCTACACCTTC
cdr3_aa: CASSPDRVGGYTF

d_call: TRBD1
j_call: TRBJ1-6
v_call: TRBV19
clone_size: .
cdr3_nt: TGTGCCAGTAGCAGGGACAGGTCCCCCCTCCACTTT
cdr3_aa: CASSRDRSPLHF

d_call: .
j_call: TRBJ1-2
v_call: TRBV2
clone_size: .
cdr3_nt: TGTGCCAGCACCAGGGACATTGGAGGTGGCTACACCTTC
cdr3_aa: CASTRDIGGGYTF

d_call: TRBD2
j_call: TRBJ2-5
v_call: TRBV30
clone_size: .
cdr3_nt: TGTGCCTGGAGTGACGGATTTAGCGGGAGGCGGGAAGGGACCCAGTACTTC
cdr3_aa: CAWSDGFSGRREGTQYF

d_call: TRBD1
j_call: TRBJ1-1
v_call: TRBV11-2
clone_size: .
cdr3_nt: TGTGCCAGCAGCTCCTACAGGGGTGAAGCTTTCTTT
cdr3_aa: CASSSYRGEAFF

d_call: .
j_call: TRBJ1-1
v_call: TRBV2
clone_size: few
cdr3_nt: TGTGCCAGCAGTGAATCCCTGAATCCGGAACAGTCGAACACTGAAGCTTTCTTT
cdr3_aa: CASSESLNPEQSNTEAFF

d_call: TRBD1
j_call: TRBJ2-4
v_call: TRBV20-1
clone_size: once
cdr3_nt: TGCAGTGCTAGTGGGGGACAGCTAGCCAAAAACATTCAGTACTTC
cdr3_aa: CSASGGQLAKNIQYF

d_call: .
j_call: TRBJ1-2
v_call: TRBV14
clone_size: .
cdr3_nt: TGTGCCAGCAGCTACAGGGCGGACTATGGCTACACCTTC
cdr3_aa: CASSYRADYGYTF

d_call: .
j_call: TRBJ2-6
v_call: TRBV19
clone_size: .
cdr3_nt: TGTGCCAGTAGTATTACAGGGGCCAACGTCCTGACTTTC
cdr3_aa: CASSITGANVLTF

d_call: .
j_call: TRBJ1-1
v_call: TRBV19
clone_size: few
cdr3_nt: TGTGCCAGTAGTAAACCGAATGTGGGGGCAACTGAAGCTTTCTTT
cdr3_aa: CASSKPNVGATEAFF

d_call: .
j_call: TRBJ1-2
v_call: TRBV27
clone_size: .
cdr3_nt: TGTGCCAGCAGAGTTTTTGGGGACACTAACTATGGCTACACCTTC
cdr3_aa: CASRVFGDTNYGYTF

d_call: .
j_call: TRBJ1-6
v_call: TRBV2
clone_size: .
cdr3_nt: TGTGCCAGCAGTGGGGAACAGCCGGGGTCACCCCTCCACTTT
cdr3_aa: CASSGEQPGSPLHF

d_call: TRBD1
j_call: TRBJ1-1
v_call: TRBV3-1/TRBV3-2
clone_size: .
cdr3_nt: TGTGCCAGCGGGACACAGGGGGCCACTGAAGCTTTCTTT
cdr3_aa: CASGTQGATEAFF

d_call: TRBD1
j_call: TRBJ1-5
v_call: TRBV11-1
clone_size: .
cdr3_nt: TGTGCCAGCAGCTTAGGGCCGGACAGGGACCAGCCCCAGCATTTT
cdr3_aa: CASSLGPDRDQPQHF

d_call: TRBD1
j_call: TRBJ1-2
v_call: TRBV28
clone_size: .
cdr3_nt: TGTGCCAGCAGTATGCAGGGGGTCGACTATGGCTACACCTTC
cdr3_aa: CASSMQGVDYGYTF